This T cell receptor (beta chain) was identified in a study of monozygotic twins with inflammatory bowel disease. Regarding this clonotype: No antigen is known for it.

This CDR3 is built from 14 residues. Germline V gene sequence: CDR1 SGHAT, CDR2 FQNNGV. TCRdb reprocessed the 5' RACE reads; each CDR3 protein has one entry and no DNA is given. The listing records roughly 200,000 distinct CDR3 sequences. Findings of the study overall: Support was lacking for any single strong IBD-associated signal or clonotype. Relative clonotype sharing with others was diminished in IBD patients versus healthy twins, particularly with disease activity.

The total RNA came straight from whole blood, and T cells were not sorted beforehand. The sequence derives from a human donor with ulcerative colitis or Crohn's disease, or a healthy co-twin of an affected twin (not recorded which). This chain uses TRBV11-2 with TRBJ1-1. Sequencing used blood. CDR3 protein: CASSLAAGKTEAFF.